Shown below are 12 T cell receptor beta chains from a single sample sequenced in a study of cytomegalovirus exposure and HLA in healthy donors. The PCR ran on 60 Vbeta and 13 Jbeta primers. TCRdb keeps only in-frame clones here, not all; method: immunoSEQ multiplex PCR. The table has 150,000 to 200,000 clones, approximately 72% seen once. The sample taken for sequencing was PBMCs. The receptors derive from a man in his fifties or sixties in good health and CMV-seronegative.

V is TRBV5-1 and J is TRBJ2-3; TRBD1 agrees at 12 bases. Germline lookup yields CDR1 SGHRS and CDR2 YFSETQ. The ends lost 4 bases at V and 4 bases at J; junction bases unmatched: 10. The CDR3 extends over 17 amino acids. The CDR3 DNA reads TGCGCCAGCAGCCCCTTAACCGGGACAGGGGGCGCAGATACGCAGTATTTT. It yields the protein CASSPLTGTGGADTQYF.

The V gene is TRBV19, the J gene TRBJ2-1, with D tentatively TRBD1 (6 bases). The CDR3 totals 13 residues. Germline loops: CDR1 LNHDA, CDR2 SQIVND (reference sequence). V was cut by 5 bases and J by 9 bases, with 14 bases left in between. The CDR3 coding sequence is TGTGCCAGTAGTGGCGGTGGGGGCGTTGAGCAGTTCTTC. The encoded protein is CASSGGGGVEQFF.

There are a few counts of this clone. The gene calls are TRBV2 and TRBJ1-1; 9 bases are shared with TRBD1. The germline V gene has CDR1 SNHLY and CDR2 FYNNEI. The J segment lost 5 bases and the V segment lost 2 bases, leaving 3 bases of the junction unmatched. CDR3 length: 14 residues. The CDR3: CASSERGTGTEAFF. Here the CDR3 DNA reads TGTGCCAGCAGTGAAAGAGGGACAGGGACTGAAGCTTTCTTT.

In regard to this clone: This same CDR3 is encoded by further DNA sequences in the sample. The chain's CDR3 is CASSLDRNYGYTF. DNA of the CDR3: TGTGCCAGCAGCCTGGACAGGAACTATGGCTACACCTTC. The chain couples TRBV11-2 to TRBJ1-2; TRBD1 aligns across 7 bases. CDR1 and CDR2 (germline): SGHAT, FQNNGV. This CDR3 comprises 13 residues. V lost 5 bases and J lost 2; bases outside the gene matches: 2.

The V call is TRBV5-5, the J call TRBJ1-1, with D possibly TRBD1 on 6 matching bases. V was clipped by 0 bases and J by 3 bases, with 18 bases between them. The CDR3 runs 17 residues. Per germline, CDR1 SGHKS and CDR2 YYEKEE (reference sequence). The CDR3 nucleotides are TGTGCCAGCAGCTTGGGGGGGACATCAATTATTGACACTGAAGCTTTCTTT. Translated: CASSLGGTSIIDTEAFF.

The chain joins TRBV11-2 to TRBJ1-2, with 9 bases fitting TRBD1. V shed 1 base, J shed 4 bases, and the junction held 4 bases outside the gene matches. The CDR3 runs 15 residues. CDR1 and CDR2 from the germline V gene are SGHAT and FQNNGV. DNA for the CDR3: TGTGCCAGCAGCTTAGCTTTACAGGGGGCCTATGGCTACACCTTC. This codes for CASSLALQGAYGYTF.

The chain joins TRBV18 to TRBJ2-7; unclear D gene. Deletions cut 2 bases from V and 0 bases from J, with 14 bases between. CDR1 is KGHSH and CDR2 is LQKENI in the germline V gene. This CDR3 is 16 amino acids long. This chain's CDR3 is CASSPVQFLASYEQYF. The CDR3 coding sequence is TGTGCCAGCTCACCAGTACAGTTCCTCGCCTCCTACGAGCAGTACTTC.

There are a few counts of this clone. J is TRBJ1-2 and V is TRBV5-1, with TRBD1 identical over 7 bases. V shed 4 bases and J 8 bases; nucleotides not matched to a gene: 14. Germline lookup yields CDR1 SGHRS and CDR2 YFSETQ. The CDR3 is made up of 15 amino acids. For the CDR3, the DNA is TGCGCCAGCAGCCCCCTTCTGACAGGGAACGGGGGCTACACCTTC. This sequence encodes CASSPLLTGNGGYTF.

This chain links TRBV7-9 with TRBJ2-7; 8 bases line up with TRBD2. V shed 5 bases and J 0 bases; nucleotides not matched to a gene: 3. Germline V gene lookup returns CDR1 SEHNR and CDR2 FQNEAQ (reference sequence). The CDR3 length is 14 residues. CDR3 nucleotide sequence: TGTGCCAGCAGCCCGGGGGGGGGCTCCTACGAGCAGTACTTC. Its translation is CASSPGGGSYEQYF. Supplemented by reference TRBV7-9 and TRBJ2-7, the full variable domain reads DTGVSQNPRHKITKRGQNVTFRCDPISEHNRLYWYRQTLGQGPEFLTYFQNEAQLEKSRLLSDRFSAERPKGSFSTLEIQRTEQGDSAMYLCASSPGGGSYEQYFGPGTRLTVT.

This clone has a handful of counts. V gene TRBV7-2 combines with J gene TRBJ1-5, with a possible D match to TRBD1 (5 bases). The CDR3 covers 17 residues. The V end was cut by 4 bases, the J end by 0 bases, with 16 bases between. Germline assignment: CDR1 SGHTA and CDR2 FQGNSA. CDR3 sequence: CASSSLLQANSNQPQHF. The CDR3 DNA follows: TGTGCCAGCAGCTCACTACTACAGGCTAATAGCAATCAGCCCCAGCATTTT. Filled out from reference TRBV7-2 and TRBJ1-5, the complete variable domain reads GAGVSQSPSNKVTEKGKDVELRCDPISGHTALYWYRQSLGQGLEFLIYFQGNSAPDKSGLPSDRFSAERTGGSVSTLTIQRTQQEDSAVYLCASSSLLQANSNQPQHFGDGTRLSIL.

The chain combines TRBV2 with TRBJ1-6; weak D call: TRBD1 (6 bases). The germline V gene has CDR1 SNHLY and CDR2 FYNNEI. The V end was cut by 8 bases, the J end by 4 bases, with 15 bases between. This CDR3 region has 15 residues. This CDR3 is CASGGRDNYNSPLHF. The CDR3 DNA follows: TGTGCCAGCGGGGGTCGGGACAATTATAATTCACCCCTCCACTTT.

V and J are TRBV6-5 and TRBJ1-1; no clear D. Germline CDR1 MNHEY, CDR2 SVGAGI. The CDR3 is 14 residues long. Deletions cut 2 bases from V and 0 bases from J, with 7 bases between. The CDR3 DNA is TGTGCCAGCAGTTACGACATTTTGAACACTGAAGCTTTCTTT. Encoded protein: CASSYDILNTEAFF.